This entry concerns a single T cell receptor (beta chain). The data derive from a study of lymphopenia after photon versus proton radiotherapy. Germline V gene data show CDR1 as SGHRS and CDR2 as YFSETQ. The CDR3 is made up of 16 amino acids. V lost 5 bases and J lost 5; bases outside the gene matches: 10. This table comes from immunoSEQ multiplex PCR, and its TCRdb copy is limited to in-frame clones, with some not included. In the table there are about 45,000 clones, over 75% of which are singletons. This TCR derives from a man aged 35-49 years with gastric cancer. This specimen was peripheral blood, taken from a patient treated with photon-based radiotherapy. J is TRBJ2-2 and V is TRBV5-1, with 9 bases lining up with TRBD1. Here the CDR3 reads CASRPPGQGVTGELFF. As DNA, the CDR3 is TGCGCCAGCAGACCACCGGGACAGGGTGTTACCGGGGAGCTGTTTTTT. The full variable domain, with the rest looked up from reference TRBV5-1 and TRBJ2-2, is KAGVTQTPRYLIKTRGQQVTLSCSPISGHRSVSWYQQTPGQGLQFLFEYFSETQRNKGNFPGRFSGRQFSNSRSEMNVSTLELGDSALYLCASRPPGQGVTGELFFGEGSRLTVL.